This T cell receptor beta chain was captured by sequencing in a study of cytomegalovirus exposure and HLA in healthy donors (dated by TCRdb to between 2016 and 2019). Regarding the study in general: According to an earlier analysis of a few hundred of the donors, roughly 180 million T cells yielded 117 million unique TCR beta sequences and 276 Gb of sequence data. An early release that covered about 600 HLA-typed donors contained approximately 320 gigabases of sequencing data and about 84 million unique TCR sequences. The genetic ancestry cluster associated with self-reported Caucasian donors included approximately 85% of the approximately 400 genotyped donors. The aim of the study was to test whether cataloging public T cell receptors could identify signatures of past pathogen exposure. The study profiled the T cell repertoires of under 700 subjects by immunosequencing and related them to cytomegalovirus serostatus. A separate validation cohort of more than 100 different subjects was used in addition to the 666-subject first cohort. To predict cytomegalovirus infection status, the study brought together high-throughput TCR immunosequencing, statistical association of individual TCRs with disease status, and machine learning. To study patterns of TCR occurrence, a later analysis re-analyzed previously published TCR beta repertoires from just over 650 donors and added high-resolution HLA genotyping. In the later analysis, no new phenotypic data were used to find candidate immune exposures; instead, reliance was placed on TCR beta sequences and their occurrence across donors. To decide whether each TCR beta V gene segment behaved as functional or pseudogenic, an earlier analysis of some 600 of the donors relied on high-throughput TCR beta sequencing. Donor age, sex, ethnicity and CMV serostatus were compiled alongside the repertoire data. In a later genetic analysis, genome-wide SNP genotypes for about 55% of the roughly 670 donors were used, and that subset was treated as a discovery cohort. All discovery cohort repertoires had been generated using a single sequencing platform. HLA typing included class I and class II loci at four-digit resolution. Typing coverage differed by locus: A, B, C, DRB1 and DQB1 were typed in roughly 620-640 donors, DQA1 in 500 to 550, DPA1 in around 600, and DPB1 in 472. About five DR-DQ haplotypes were treated as single units for association and clustering because of strong linkage in the cohort. Among a few hundred genotyped donors of the cohort, an average of approximately 240,000 unique TCR beta nucleotide sequences were sequenced per donor, roughly a sixth of them non-productive.

From the cysteine through the phenylalanine, the CDR3 covers 16 amino acids. This entry keeps only the CDR3 DNA: 48 bases, framed from base 1. CDR1 and CDR2 are read off the germline V gene (reference sequence) as LNHNV and YYDKDF. V was cut back by 0 bases and J by 4 bases, leaving a gap of 15 bases between them. Paper-wide results and their limitations: For the cohort, immune exposure information was limited to CMV serostatus. A later genetic analysis associated a missense DCLRE1C variant with V-gene and J-gene trimming of TCR beta chains, and an independent cohort replicated the association. Because HLA typing was missing for some donors at each locus, association tests included only the typed subset. The presence/absence analyses assumed that sequencing depth was roughly uniform across donors, and that assumption may not be true. A further reported finding was that TCR beta sequences accurately predicted the HLA-A and HLA-B alleles for most subjects in the first cohort. In the study, approximately 160 TCR beta chains were listed as associated with cytomegalovirus. In an earlier analysis of about 540 of the donors, most TCR beta V segments were observed in productive rearrangements about 90% or about 30% of the time, broadly matching IMGT annotations. Correlated functional status among segregating V segments might be attributable to linkage disequilibrium, but an unknown experimental factor could not be ruled out. Specific HLA alleles were associated with 15,000 to 20,000 TCR beta sequences at a false discovery rate of 0.05 in a later analysis. Only TCR beta chains were sequenced in this cohort, and the absence of alpha or paired-chain data limited detectable features. When HLA alleles, especially DR and DQ, strongly co-occurred, attributing TCR associations to individual alleles was difficult. A later analysis found that TCR association rates varied across HLA loci, with DRB1 alleles showing the most associated TCRs and HLA-C alleles the fewest. Compared with equally common non-associated chains, HLA-associated TCR beta chains in a later analysis were more clonally expanded and had lower generation probabilities. A later genetic analysis reported fewer N-insertions in productive TCRs among donors in an Asian-associated ancestry cluster than the roughly 700-donor mean. According to a later analysis, parvovirus B19, influenza, CMV and Epstein-Barr virus appeared linked to several top co-occurrence clusters. While some public TCRs were present in many individuals, most TCR sequences turned up only very rarely across donors. Because the 87-base-pair reads could not distinguish some IMGT-functional V segments, including TRBV6-2 and TRBV6-3, those segments were excluded. Three of the identified cytomegalovirus-associated TCR beta chains were confirmed in vitro to be specific for cytomegalovirus antigens. The classifier was reported to diagnose cytomegalovirus status with high specificity and sensitivity in both the original cohort and the validation cohort. A cluster of highly shared sequence variants was judged likely to be a technical artifact of the sequencing pipeline. It was suggested by the authors that the approach could potentially be generalized to other disease states and immunological phenotypes. About 17 rarely observed V segments, including chromosome 9 orphons, were excluded from the earlier analysis of approximately 500 of the donors because counts were too low. A later analysis found that most CMV-associated TCR beta chains appeared HLA-restricted, with HLA associations seemingly driven largely by CMV exposure.

The library was built by means of the immunoSEQ multiplex PCR assay. The multiplex PCR relied on a mix of 60 forward primers for TCR Vbeta segments and 13 reverse primers for TCR Jbeta segments. A multiplex PCR assay on genomic DNA amplified the CDR3 region of rearranged TCR beta genes. The amplified TCR beta libraries were sequenced on the Illumina HiSeq System as 87-base-pair reads. As for the original processing: In a later analysis, tens of millions of unique TCR beta chains were counted across the approximately 640 repertoires, and roughly 11 million of these chains were shared by at least two donors. A nearest-neighbor algorithm error-corrected the raw reads and collapsed the reads into unique sequences, merging closely related sequences to remove PCR and sequencing errors. To assign V, D and J gene segments, CDR3 sequences were aligned to IMGT reference sequences. Each retained sequence needed at least a six-nucleotide match to both a V gene segment and a J gene segment. A rearrangement counted as productive if the CDR3 had no stop codons and remained in frame with V and J, and every other rearrangement counted as non-productive. CDR3 was defined according to IMGT convention as the region running from the second conserved V-encoded cysteine to the conserved J-encoded phenylalanine. The earlier analysis of 587 of the donors excluded sequences that lacked an unambiguous match to a single V gene segment. In an earlier analysis of about 590 of the donors, a V segment was called functional when productive rearrangements were above 56.7%, and segregating when the standard deviation between donors exceeded 5%. To diagnose cytomegalovirus status from the catalog of TCR beta chain sequences, a statistical classification framework was built. In a later analysis, TCR nucleotide sequences were compared against IMGT/GENE-DB human TR gene sequences so that V and J genes could be assigned. The TCRdist pipeline was used in a later analysis to assign CDR3 sequences and most-parsimonious VDJ recombination scenarios. In a later analysis, each TCR beta chain was defined by its CDR3 amino acid sequence together with its V-gene family, and reads lacking a unique V-gene family were excluded. As a way to deal with suspected cross-contamination and a sequencing artifact, a later analysis dropped roughly 620 nucleotide sequences that were highly shared and had low generation probability. In a later analysis, a clonal expansion index for each public chain was calculated from normalized within-repertoire ranks of inferred template counts. Generation probabilities in a later analysis came from a VDJ recombination model fitted to out-of-frame rearrangements, and those results were checked against IGoR. A later analysis scored TCR-TCR, TCR-HLA and TCR-CMV co-occurrence with hypergeometric tests, applying a repertoire-size bias correction to TCR pairs. In a later analysis, false discovery rates were estimated by permuting HLA or CMV assignments 20 times. In a later analysis, co-occurring TCRs were grouped using DBSCAN, with TCRdist sequence similarity added in when clustering inside HLA-allele-positive subsets. Repertoires with fewer than 30,000 or more than 120,000 public chains were left out of co-occurrence clustering, as were several repertoires with anomalous nucleotide sharing. Held by TCRdb, this immuneACCESS table contains in-frame sequences only and omits some clones. Under half of the omission traces to an unresolved V gene where checked; the cause of the rest is unknown. That table is the source of V, J and clone size, and D and trimming were worked out from the DNA. This sample holds some 130,000 clones; about 69% were observed only once. Clones ranked in the top ten supply less than 4% of the sample.

The cohort was made up of roughly 670 healthy bone marrow donors. At the time of sampling, every cohort member was nominally healthy, though immune exposures that went unrecorded were likely present. The donor was CMV seronegative and was included in the group of approximately 350 seronegative cohort members. Every donor gave a peripheral blood sample, and the peripheral blood mononuclear cells from that sample were used for TCR beta sequencing. The Qiagen DNeasy Blood Extraction Kit was used to extract genomic DNA from the blood cell samples. In the case of this clone: Its antigen is currently not known. Within one base of it there is no much larger clone, and no base qualities were kept.

The sequencing sample was made of PBMCs. The chain joins TRBV15 to TRBJ1-2, with a weak D call of TRBD1 (5 bases match). This receptor was taken from a man aged 25-40 years in good health and CMV-seronegative. CDR3 region: CATSRDMAGLSYGYTF. The nucleotides read TGTGCCACCAGCAGAGATATGGCAGGGTTATCCTATGGCTACACCTTC.